This T cell receptor (beta chain) is from a study of blood T cell repertoires in COVID-19. Study overall: Material from acute and convalescent COVID-19 was sourced from the United States, Italy and Spain.

Study processing details: Reference gene primer amplification gave estimated nucleated cell counts. Data came from immunoSEQ multiplex PCR; TCRdb stores just in-frame clones and leaves some out. V and J calls and clone size are as listed in that table; D and trimming were resolved from the DNA. This sample yields around 130,000 clones, of which 80% to 85% are seen a single time; under 1.5% belongs to the top ten. This clonotype originated in a man between 60 and 75 years old with acute or convalescent COVID-19. Sample: peripheral blood.

CDR3 in amino acids: CSVEELRAVEAFF. The CDR3 nucleotides are TGCAGCGTTGAAGAACTCAGGGCTGTTGAAGCTTTCTTT. This chain connects TRBV29-1 to TRBJ1-1; possible D gene TRBD1, 5 bases. Germline V gene lookup returns CDR1 SQVTM and CDR2 ANQGSEA. The V gene lost 0 bases and the J gene lost 7 bases, with 12 bases spanning the gap. CDR3 size: 13 residues.